The sequence of this TCR beta chain was determined in a study of T cell changes during pregnancy in multiple sclerosis. The CDR3 is made up of 15 amino acids. With 3 bases removed from V and 8 bases from J, the gap between germline ends came to 16 bases. Germline V lookup: CDR1 MNHNY, CDR2 SVGAGI (reference sequence). The table came from immunoSEQ multiplex PCR; TCRdb's copy has only in-frame clones and leaves some out. This sample yields roughly 70,000 clones, of which approximately 92% are seen a single time; under 3% belongs to the top ten. The source was peripheral blood, collected before pregnancy. V usage is TRBV6-6 and J usage is TRBJ2-2, with TRBD2 as a possible D gene (6 bases). The receptor comes from a female donor with multiple sclerosis, enrolled in a pregnancy study. CDR3 sequence: CASSYVSPGGGELFF. The CDR3 DNA follows: TGTGCCAGCAGTTATGTATCTCCCGGGGGAGGGGAGCTGTTTTTT.